This TCR beta chain was identified in a study of CD8 T cells in ankylosing spondylitis. General observations from the study: Prior literature has documented some motif variants in synovial fluid and blood from reactive arthritis.

Comments on this clonotype: The antigen is undetermined.

One entry per CDR3 protein, called by TCRdb with MiXCR from the 5' RACE reads. This sample has about 250,000 distinct CDR3 sequences, with around 32% found just once. Germline CDR1 and CDR2: MNHEY and SMNVEV (reference sequence). V lost 6 bases and J lost 4, with 7 bases in between. The CDR3 loop spans 12 amino acids. The receptor was derived from a male donor with ankylosing spondylitis or in good health (not recorded which). J is TRBJ1-5 and V is TRBV27; D not resolved. Sequences were obtained from blood, either unsorted or a sorted T cell fraction (not recorded which). CDR3 sequence (DNA): TGTGCCAGCAGCACACTTAATCAGCCCCAGCATTTT. It is translated as CASSTLNQPQHF.